What follows is one TCR beta chain and its context. Germline values: CDR1 SEHNR, CDR2 FQNEAQ (reference sequence). The CDR3 has 10 residues. Trimming shortened V by 5 bases and J by 5 bases, and 3 bases separated the two germline ends. This entry is derived from a study of blood T cell repertoires in COVID-19. Study summary: In each case, the material was cDNA or gDNA derived from T cells, B-cell-depleted T cells, or PBMCs.

Authors' methods: It was from reference gene primer amplification that nucleated cell counts were estimated. Profiled with immunoSEQ multiplex PCR; TCRdb holds only in-frame clones, not every one. Clone size and V and J calls were adopted from that table, with D and trimming inferred from the DNA. The data contain 56,000 or so clones, 85% of them singletons. This chain connects TRBV7-9 to TRBJ2-5; D gene unclear. The sequenced sample consisted of peripheral blood. The TCR originated in a human donor in a cohort sampled during active COVID-19. The CDR3 nucleotides read TGTGCCAGCAGCCGGGAGACCCAGTACTTC. Translating gives CASSRETQYF.